Sequencing of this TCR beta chain was carried out in a study of Tregs in tolerant kidney transplant recipients. Profiling relied on immunoSEQ multiplex PCR, and the TCRdb table lists in-frame clones only, not all of them. The sample lists about 44,000 clones, around 95% seen once, with about 0.36% in the top ten. V dropped 7 bases and J dropped 4 bases, with 14 bases sitting between them. CDR1 and CDR2 (germline): SGHAT, FQNNGV. This CDR3 is 14 amino acids long. Concerning this clone: No antigen is known for it.

The chain uses TRBV11-2 and TRBJ2-1; the D gene is possibly TRBD1 (6 bases). The receptor was derived from a human donor in good health. Sample: Tregs from blood cultured with allogeneic cells. In DNA, the CDR3 is TGTGCCAGCAACAAAGGACAGCCGTACAATGAGCAGTTCTTC. The encoded protein is CASNKGQPYNEQFF.